This T cell receptor beta chain emerged from a study of shared clonotypes between healthy human individuals. Overall study: Each donor's CD8 memory used one plate, CD8 naive two, each CD4 subset three. Overall study results and limits: Researchers found naive subsets generally carried larger estimated richness than memory subsets. The authors expected sequencing depth to affect clonotype sharing among donors.

The ends lost 2 bases at V and 2 bases at J; junction bases unmatched: 9. Germline CDR1 and CDR2: MGHRA and YSYEKL. CDR3 length: 17 residues. CD45RO-negative cells were positively selected for CCR7, leaving out terminally differentiated effector memory CD45RA+ cells. The donors were all Caucasian adults (living in Nashville, Tennessee). Remarks on this clone: Its antigen is unknown.

Using immunoSEQ multiplex PCR, the repertoire was profiled, and TCRdb retains in-frame clones only, with some absent. Found here are hundreds of thousands of clones, approximately 92% of them singletons; the top ten hold 24%. Material for sequencing was naive CD8+ T cells sorted from blood. This TCR was recovered from a man younger than 45 in good health. The chain joins TRBV4-1 to TRBJ2-3, with 8 bases aligning to TRBD2. The CDR3 spells CASSQTGTRIHTDTQYF. As DNA, the CDR3 is TGCGCCAGCAGCCAAACCGGGACTAGGATCCACACAGATACGCAGTATTTT.